The 2 T cell receptor beta chains below come from one sample, sequenced in a study of immune heterogeneity within non-small cell lung tumors. Multiplex PCR amplified TCR beta CDR3 with 32 V and 13 J primers. TCRdb re-analysed the multiplex PCR reads in MiXCR, keeping a single row per CDR3 protein. Among almost 3,000 distinct CDR3 sequences listed, 20% to 30% were seen once. Bulk tumor genomic DNA, about 620 ng per sample, was used as template. Several spatially distant biopsies were obtained per primary tumor intraoperatively. Newly diagnosed with untreated non-small cell lung cancer, the patients underwent curative surgery. Sequenced material: lung tumor tissue. The receptor source for this set is a female donor with non-small cell lung cancer.

The J gene is TRBJ1-3, the V gene TRBV5-1; 9 bases map to TRBD1. Germline CDR1 and CDR2: SGHRS and YFSETQ. The length of the CDR3 is 17 residues. After removal of 4 bases from V and 8 bases from J, the junction contained 16 bases not matched to a gene. In nucleotides, the CDR3 is TGCGCCAGCAGCCGGGGTACCGGGACAGGGTTTTTGGACACCATATATTTT. Amino acid sequence: CASSRGTGTGFLDTIYF.

This sequence joins TRBV11-2 and TRBJ2-2; no firm D call. This CDR3 has 13 amino acids. The germline gives CDR1 SGHAT, CDR2 FQNNGV. The ends were cut back, 1 base at V and 4 bases at J, with 4 bases in the middle. The CDR3 reads CASSLGTTGELFF. CDR3 sequence (DNA): TGTGCCAGCAGCTTAGGCACCACCGGGGAGCTGTTTTTT.